These 26 T cell receptor beta chains originate from one sample sequenced in a study of post-analysis software for immune sequencing data. General study points: TRBV segments more frequent in patients than in controls numbered roughly 5 and included TRBV5-6, TRBV5-1 and TRBV20-1.

For these receptors, no antigen is known. Presence of unique molecular identifiers characterized the TCR beta cDNA libraries. TCRdb used MiXCR to reprocess the PCR reads, holding one entry per CDR3 protein. The data contain 550,000 to 700,000 distinct CDR3 sequences, roughly two fifths of them singletons. Sequencing was done on a sample of blood. These receptors came from a girl under 18 with multiple sclerosis.

This clonotype was found a few times. The chain couples TRBV20-1 to TRBJ2-7; 12 nucleotides match TRBD1. This CDR3 region has 13 residues. CDR1 is DFQATT, CDR2 SNEGSKA, per germline (reference sequence). V lost 5 bases, J lost 5 bases, and 4 bases stayed unmatched. The CDR3 sequence is CSAGGQGANEQYF. The DNA of the CDR3 is TGCAGTGCTGGGGGACAGGGGGCGAACGAGCAGTACTTC.

This chain uses TRBV4-1 with TRBJ1-2, with TRBD1 matching over 9 bases. The germline CDR1 and CDR2 sequences are MGHRA and YSYEKL. Trimming took 2 bases from V and 3 from J; bases not matched to a gene: 4. The CDR3 is 15 residues long. CDR3 in amino acids: CASSQPTGGHYGYTF. The CDR3 coding sequence is TGCGCCAGCAGCCAACCTACAGGGGGCCACTATGGCTACACCTTC.

This clonotype was seen only once. J is TRBJ2-7 and V is TRBV6-6; the D gene is possibly TRBD2 (5 bases). CDR3 length: 16 amino acids. Germline-derived CDR1 and CDR2 are MNHNY and SVGAGI (reference sequence). V lost 0 bases and J 0 bases, leaving 12 bases between the germline ends. The CDR3 sequence is CASSYSTRGSSYEQYF. CDR3 sequence (DNA): TGTGCCAGCAGTTACTCGACACGGGGAAGCTCCTACGAGCAGTACTTC.

V usage is TRBV4-1 and J usage is TRBJ1-2; D uncertain. The germline V gene has CDR1 MGHRA and CDR2 YSYEKL. Trimming removed 3 bases at V and 8 bases at J, with 19 bases between. The CDR3 length is 15 residues. CDR3 nucleotides: TGCGCCAGCAGCCACCCTCTAATGAGGACGGGGGGCTACACCTTC. It translates to CASSHPLMRTGGYTF.

The chain employs TRBV27 and TRBJ2-7, with 9 bases aligning to TRBD1. The V gene's germline CDR1 is MNHEY and CDR2 SMNVEV (reference sequence). The CDR3 sequence is 16 residues long. The V segment lost 5 bases and the J segment 0 bases; nucleotides outside the gene matches: 8. CDR3 bases: TGTGCCAGCAGTGACCCCGGGACAGGGAGCTCCTACGAGCAGTACTTC. It is translated as CASSDPGTGSSYEQYF.

V is TRBV29-1 and J is TRBJ2-1, with no clear D. Germline CDR1 SQVTM, CDR2 ANQGSEA. V gave up 7 bases and J gave up 3 bases, with 13 bases separating them. This CDR3 spans 13 amino acids. The CDR3 DNA follows: TGCAGCGGACGGAGCCCCATCTACAATGAGCAGTTCTTC. Its protein product is CSGRSPIYNEQFF.

The V call is TRBV20-1, the J call TRBJ2-5, with 10 nucleotides matching TRBD2. Germline loops: CDR1 DFQATT, CDR2 SNEGSKA (reference sequence). This CDR3 contains 15 residues. J was trimmed by 1 base and V by 0 bases; bases with no gene match: 2. The CDR3 coding sequence is TGCAGTGCTAGAGATAGCGGGAGGCCCCAAGAGACCCAGTACTTC. Protein product: CSARDSGRPQETQYF.

The V call is TRBV4-2, the J call TRBJ2-1; the D gene is possibly TRBD2 (7 bases). Germline lookup yields CDR1 LGHNA and CDR2 YNFKEQ. V was cut by 4 bases and J by 5 bases, with 21 bases left in between. The CDR3 runs 17 residues. The CDR3 sequence: CASSPTEGGGFDNEQFF. The CDR3 DNA reads TGTGCCAGCAGCCCCACGGAGGGCGGGGGCTTTGACAATGAGCAGTTCTTC.

The V gene is TRBV20-1, the J gene TRBJ1-1, with 9 bases fitting TRBD1. V shed 3 bases, J shed 5 bases, and the junction held 7 bases outside the gene matches. This CDR3 has 14 residues. Germline V lookup: CDR1 DFQATT, CDR2 SNEGSKA (reference sequence). The CDR3 is CSARNPTGGTEAFF. CDR3 bases: TGCAGTGCTAGGAACCCGACAGGGGGGACTGAAGCTTTCTTT.

CDR3 in amino acids: CASSRGWSGANVLTF. Here the CDR3 DNA reads TGTGCCAGCAGCAGGGGATGGTCTGGGGCCAACGTCCTGACTTTC. This sequence joins TRBV14 and TRBJ2-6, with a tentative D call TRBD1 (5 bases). Germline V gene sequence: CDR1 SGHDN, CDR2 FVKESK. Trimming took 5 bases from V and 1 from J, leaving 9 bases between them. CDR3 length: 15 amino acids.

In the case of this clonotype: A read error may produce the germline difference seen at one junction end. The chain links TRBV3-1 to TRBJ1-2, with 12 bases matching TRBD1. The length of the CDR3 is 13 residues. CDR1 and CDR2 (germline): LGHDT, YNNKEL (reference sequence). CDR3 sequence (DNA): TGTGCCAGCAGAACGTCCGGGACAGGGGGCTCCACCTTC. Protein sequence: CASRTSGTGGSTF.

The V call is TRBV4-1, the J call TRBJ1-5; 10 nucleotides align to TRBD1. The CDR3 spans 14 residues. CDR1 and CDR2 (germline): MGHRA, YSYEKL. With 2 bases clipped from V and 7 bases from J, the junction kept 2 bases outside the gene matches. In nucleotides, the CDR3 is TGCGCCAGCAGCCAACCGGACAGGGGGCAGCCCCAGCATTTT. Translating it yields CASSQPDRGQPQHF.

This rearrangement joins TRBV12-3 or TRBV12-4 to TRBJ2-3; D call uncertain. V lost 7 bases and J lost 5, with 13 bases in between. CDR3 length: 13 amino acids. The CDR3 region has the DNA TGTGCCAGCACCAGAGTGAGAGGAGATACGCAGTATTTT. It specifies CASTRVRGDTQYF.

The V call is TRBV5-1, the J call TRBJ1-2; D is unresolved. Trimming took 5 bases from V and 3 from J, leaving 8 bases between them. The length of the CDR3 is 12 residues. Looked up from germline, CDR1 is SGHRS and CDR2 is YFSETQ. The DNA for the CDR3 is TGCGCCAGCAGGAGCCGTGACTATGGCTACACCTTC. It specifies CASRSRDYGYTF.

V is TRBV2 and J is TRBJ2-2, with D perhaps matching TRBD1 (5 bases). The germline gives CDR1 SNHLY, CDR2 FYNNEI. The CDR3 has 16 amino acids. V lost 0 bases and J 7 bases, leaving 15 bases between the germline ends. For the CDR3, the DNA is TGTGCCAGCAGTGAAGCGTTCGAACAGGACGTCGGGGAGCTGTTTTTT. Translating gives CASSEAFEQDVGELFF.

This chain links TRBV7-2 with TRBJ2-7; weak D call: TRBD1 (5 bases). This CDR3 is 16 amino acids long. Germline V lookup: CDR1 SGHTA, CDR2 FQGNSA. Trimming took off 2 bases at V and 1 base at J, with 15 bases between the two ends. The CDR3 sequence is CASSLLPGHPSYEQYF. CDR3 in DNA: TGTGCCAGCAGCTTACTGCCAGGACACCCGTCCTACGAGCAGTACTTC.

This clonotype turned up a few times. This chain links TRBV5-5 with TRBJ1-2, with D possibly being TRBD1 (6 bases). CDR1 is SGHKS and CDR2 is YYEKEE in the germline V gene (reference sequence). The V gene lost 0 bases and the J gene lost 4 bases, with 16 bases spanning the gap. The CDR3 contains 16 residues. For the CDR3, the DNA is TGTGCCAGCAGCTTGGCTGGCAGGCCCAGGGGCTATGGCTACACCTTC. Its protein is CASSLAGRPRGYGYTF.

The sample holds a few counts of this clonotype. The gene calls are TRBV7-2 and TRBJ2-1, with D hard to call. The V gene lost 0 bases and the J gene lost 8 bases, with 14 bases spanning the gap. Germline V gene sequence: CDR1 SGHTA, CDR2 FQGNSA. CDR3 length: 15 amino acids. The CDR3 loop is CASSLAVGPGDEQFF. For the CDR3, the DNA is TGTGCCAGCAGCTTAGCGGTAGGGCCAGGCGATGAGCAGTTCTTC. Drawing the rest from reference TRBV7-2 and TRBJ2-1, the complete variable domain is GAGVSQSPSNKVTEKGKDVELRCDPISGHTALYWYRQSLGQGLEFLIYFQGNSAPDKSGLPSDRFSAERTGGSVSTLTIQRTQQEDSAVYLCASSLAVGPGDEQFFGPGTRLTVL.

This clonotype was seen a few times. The chain combines TRBV15 with TRBJ1-5, with D unresolved. Germline V gene lookup returns CDR1 LNHNV and CDR2 YYDKDF (reference sequence). V lost 0 bases to trimming and J lost 4 bases, with 1 base between them. The CDR3 runs to 12 residues. The CDR3 sequence is CATSRENQPQHF. CDR3 coding DNA: TGTGCCACCAGCAGAGAGAATCAGCCCCAGCATTTT.

This clonotype was seen only a few times. The J gene is TRBJ2-5, the V gene TRBV7-3; 9 nucleotides match TRBD2. Germline CDR1 and CDR2: SGHTA and FQGTGA. V shed 5 bases and J 5 bases; nucleotides not matched to a gene: 6. The CDR3 consists of 14 residues. The CDR3: CASSTGLARETQYF. In nucleotides, the CDR3 is TGTGCCAGCAGCACGGGACTAGCCAGGGAGACCCAGTACTTC.

This clonotype occurred a few times. The chain links TRBV5-5 to TRBJ2-7; a possible D gene is TRBD2 (6 bases). CDR3 length equals 16 residues. Germline-derived CDR1 and CDR2 are SGHKS and YYEKEE (reference sequence). V was cut by 0 bases and J by 0 bases, with 13 bases left in between. The CDR3 sequence: CASSLELAVSSYEQYF. The CDR3 DNA sequence: TGTGCCAGCAGCTTGGAACTAGCCGTAAGCTCCTACGAGCAGTACTTC.

Only a few counts were recorded for this clonotype. V is TRBV20-1 and J is TRBJ1-2; D unresolved. In germline, CDR1 is DFQATT, CDR2 SNEGSKA (reference sequence). CDR3 length: 11 residues. Between the trimmed V and J ends, which lost 5 bases and 8 bases, there was a span of 12 bases. The CDR3 loop is CSARYVSGYTF. Here the CDR3 DNA reads TGCAGTGCTCGCTACGTCTCCGGCTACACCTTC.

The V call is TRBV12-3 or TRBV12-4, the J call TRBJ2-1; perhaps TRBD2 as D (5 bases). The CDR3 totals 15 residues. V was cut by 1 base and J by 2 bases, with 9 bases left in between. As DNA, the CDR3 is TGTGCCAGCAGTTTAGGAGGGAGCCCCTACAATGAGCAGTTCTTC. It translates to CASSLGGSPYNEQFF.

This rearrangement joins TRBV6-1 to TRBJ1-4; D remains unclear. The CDR3 totals 11 residues. The germline gives CDR1 MNHNS, CDR2 SASEGT. The V and J ends lost 4 bases and 8 bases respectively, with 5 bases between them. In DNA form, the CDR3 reads TGTGCCAGCAGTGTGGAGGAAAAACTGTTTTTT. Protein: CASSVEEKLFF.

This clonotype was seen a few times. This sequence joins TRBV5-1 and TRBJ1-2, with unresolved D. The V end was cut by 5 bases, the J end by 2 bases, with 16 bases between. This CDR3 contains 15 residues. Germline V gives CDR1 SGHRS, CDR2 YFSETQ. Written as DNA, the CDR3 is TGCGCCAGCAGACCTGGGCCGGGCCCCAACTATGGCTACACCTTC. Amino acid sequence: CASRPGPGPNYGYTF.

The V call is TRBV2, the J call TRBJ1-1; D not certain. The CDR3 sequence is 11 residues long. CDR1 is SNHLY, CDR2 FYNNEI, per germline. V shed 7 bases and J shed 3 bases, with 6 bases lying between them. CDR3 sequence: CASIADTEAFF. The CDR3 coding sequence is TGTGCCAGCATCGCGGACACTGAAGCTTTCTTT.